The clone carrying this TCR beta chain was detected a few times. Its specificity is unknown. This record comes from a study of OX40 agonist ivuxolimab in advanced cancers. At the level of the study: Patients got intravenous ivuxolimab at 0.01 to 10 mg/kg every 2 weeks. Among those enrolled, mean age was approximately 62 years (range about 20 to 79) and about 81% were male. Study-level points and caveats: Normalized T-cell clonal expansion was also low in a subset of nonresponders.

Clones were read by immunoSEQ multiplex PCR, and TCRdb kept only the in-frame ones, dropping some. The sample has 48,000 or so clones; around 80% are singletons. The sequence was obtained from an adult with an advanced solid tumor such as melanoma, head and neck, liver or kidney cancer. The sample consisted of CD4+ or CD8+ T cells sorted from blood, taken in a trial of the OX40 agonist ivuxolimab.

The CDR3 DNA sequence: TGTGCCAGCAGTTACGGGGGGGGAAATCAGCCCCAGCATTTT. Protein sequence: CASSYGGGNQPQHF. This chain joins TRBV6-5 and TRBJ1-5; D possibly corresponds to TRBD1 (5 bases). The CDR3 has 14 amino acids. Germline V gives CDR1 MNHEY, CDR2 SVGAGI. The V end lost 2 bases, the J end lost 4 bases, and 9 bases lay between the germline ends.